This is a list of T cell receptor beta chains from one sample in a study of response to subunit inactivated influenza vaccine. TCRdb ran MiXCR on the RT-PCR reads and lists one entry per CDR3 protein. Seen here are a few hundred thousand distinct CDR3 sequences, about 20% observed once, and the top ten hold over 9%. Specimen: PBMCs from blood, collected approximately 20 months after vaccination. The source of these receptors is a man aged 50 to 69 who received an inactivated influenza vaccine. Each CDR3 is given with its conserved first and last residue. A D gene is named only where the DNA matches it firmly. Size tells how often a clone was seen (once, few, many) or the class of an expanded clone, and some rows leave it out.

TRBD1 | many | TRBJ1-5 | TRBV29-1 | TGCAGCGTTGAAGCTGACAGGGAGGATCAGCCCCAGCATTTT | CSVEADREDQPQHF
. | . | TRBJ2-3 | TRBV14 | TGTGCCAGCAGCCAAAATCGTTTATACACAGATACGCAGTATTTT | CASSQNRLYTDTQYF
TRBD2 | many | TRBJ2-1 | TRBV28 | TGTGCCAGCAGTTTGGAGCCCGGGGGGAGCTCCTACAATGAGCAGTTCTTC | CASSLEPGGSSYNEQFF
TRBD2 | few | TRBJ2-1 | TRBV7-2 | TGTGCCAGCAGCTCGACTAGCGGGGGGCACAATGAGCAGTTCTTC | CASSSTSGGHNEQFF
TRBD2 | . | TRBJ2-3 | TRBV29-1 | TGCAGCGTTGATGGGGGACTAGTCACAGATACGCAGTATTTT | CSVDGGLVTDTQYF
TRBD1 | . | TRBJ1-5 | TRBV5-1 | TGCGCCAGCAGCTACCAGGGGGATCAGCCCCAGCATTTT | CASSYQGDQPQHF
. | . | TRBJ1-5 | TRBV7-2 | TGTGCCAGCAGCCCCACAGGGACCTCCAATCAGCCCCAGCATTTT | CASSPTGTSNQPQHF
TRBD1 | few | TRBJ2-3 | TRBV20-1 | TGCAGTGCTAGACCCCGGACAGGGGCCTGGGATACGCAGTATTTT | CSARPRTGAWDTQYF
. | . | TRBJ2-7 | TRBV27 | TGTGCCAGCAGCCCGACTGGTACCTACGAGCAGTACTTC | CASSPTGTYEQYF
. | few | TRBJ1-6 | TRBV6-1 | TGTGCCAGTCGGGGGCAGTTGAGTTCTAATTCACCCCTCCACTTT | CASRGQLSSNSPLHF
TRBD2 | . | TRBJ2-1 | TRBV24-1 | TGTGCCACCAGTGTCGGGGGGGAGCAGTTCTTC | CATSVGGEQFF
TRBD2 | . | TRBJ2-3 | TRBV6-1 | TGTGCCAGCAGTCGAAGGACTAGCGCCACAGATACGCAGTATTTT | CASSRRTSATDTQYF
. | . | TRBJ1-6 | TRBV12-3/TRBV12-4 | TGTGCCAGCAGTCCCCCGGGACTCTATAATTCACCCCTCCACTTT | CASSPPGLYNSPLHF
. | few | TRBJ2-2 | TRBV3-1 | TGTGCCAGCAGCTCAAAGCAGGGTTTGGTGAACACCGGGGAGCTGTTTTTT | CASSSKQGLVNTGELFF
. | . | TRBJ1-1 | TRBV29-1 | TGCAGCGGCAGTAACACTGAAGCTTTCTTT | CSGSNTEAFF